Listed here are 15 T cell receptor beta chains from one sample, sequenced in a study of regulatory T cells in long-lasting Graves disease. For TCR beta, libraries came from iRepertoire HTBI primers and Arm-PCR of CDR3 regions. TCRdb fed the multiplex PCR reads into MiXCR, producing one record per CDR3 protein. The profile shows 350,000 to 500,000 distinct CDR3 sequences, 14% of them singletons. Time point meaning: newly diagnosed GD, antithyroid drugs for less than 3 months. Preparation of the TCR library used RNA extracted from PBMCs. A further study also used this sample, focusing on T cells in Graves' hyperthyroidism and ophthalmopathy.

Sequencing was performed on peripheral blood mononuclear cells (PBMCs), taken at new diagnosis, from a patient treated with antithyroid drugs. The receptors originated from a woman in her fifties or sixties with Graves disease.

This clonotype was picked up a small number of times. The chain recombines TRBV6-7 with TRBJ2-1, with D possibly matching TRBD2 (5 bases). TRBV6-7 is annotated as an ORF whose role is uncertain. Between the trimmed V and J ends, which lost 0 bases and 2 bases, there was a span of 20 bases. The CDR3 loop spans 19 amino acids. The CDR3 sequence: CASSYSPRRKLVPYNEQFF. The CDR3 nucleotides are TGTGCCAGCAGTTACTCCCCCCGGCGCAAACTAGTACCCTACAATGAGCAGTTCTTC.

Many counts were recorded for this clonotype. This sequence joins TRBV25-1 and TRBJ2-5, with D tentatively TRBD2 (6 bases). CDR1 MGHDK and CDR2 SYGVNS come from the germline V gene. V lost 4 bases, J lost 5 bases, and 14 bases lay in between. The length of the CDR3 is 14 residues. This chain's CDR3 is CASSGDLGGETQYF. For the CDR3, the DNA is TGTGCCAGCAGTGGGGACTTAGGCGGGGAGACCCAGTACTTC. The whole variable domain, remainder taken from reference TRBV25-1 and TRBJ2-5, is EADIYQTPRYLVIGTGKKITLECSQTMGHDKMYWYQQDPGMELHLIHYSYGVNSTEKGDLSSESTVSRIRTEHFPLTLESARPSHTSQYLCASSGDLGGETQYFGPGTRLLVL.

This clonotype was counted at least ten times. The chain is built from TRBV12-3 or TRBV12-4 and TRBJ2-1; D is unresolved. The last part of the DNA fits TRBJ2-5 better; the J call may be wrong. The CDR3 length is 13 residues. In DNA, the CDR3 is TGTGCCAGCAGTTTAGGCGGTCTAGAGACCCAGTACTTC. Translated, it gives CASSLGGLETQYF.

This clonotype was recorded many times. This rearrangement joins TRBV6-1 to TRBJ2-5, with D tentatively TRBD2 (5 bases). Germline lookup yields CDR1 MNHNS and CDR2 SASEGT. Trimming took off 2 bases at V and 4 bases at J, with 17 bases between the two ends. The CDR3 extends over 16 amino acids. CDR3 DNA sequence: TGTGCCAGCAGTGAACCCGGGCTAGCCGCATCAGAGACCCAGTACTTC. Encoded protein: CASSEPGLAASETQYF.

This clonotype was detected ten times or more. The genes are TRBV7-8 and TRBJ2-2; the D is unclear. Trimming pared 5 bases from V and 7 bases from J, leaving 17 bases between. Germline assignment: CDR1 SGHVS and CDR2 FQNEAQ. This CDR3 is built from 15 residues. This CDR3 reads CASSPRGTIVGELFF. DNA for the CDR3: TGTGCCAGCAGCCCCCGTGGAACGATAGTCGGGGAGCTGTTTTTT. The whole variable domain, filled in from reference TRBV7-8 and TRBJ2-2, reads GAGVSQSPRYKVAKRGQDVALRCDPISGHVSLFWYQQALGQGPEFLTYFQNEAQLDKSGLPSDRFFAERPEGSVSTLKIQRTQQEDSAVYLCASSPRGTIVGELFFGEGSRLTVL.

To note about this clonotype: One base away lies a much larger clone, so this may be a sequencing read error. The chain recombines TRBV2 with TRBJ2-7, with 7 bases aligning to TRBD2. The CDR3 consists of 18 residues. Germline V gives CDR1 SNHLY, CDR2 FYNNEI. The trim removed 7 bases at V and 2 bases at J, leaving 20 bases unmatched. The CDR3 protein is CASKASRPLREGTYEQYF. CDR3 coding DNA: TGTGCCAGCAAGGCTTCACGGCCCTTGAGGGAGGGTACCTACGAGCAGTACTTC. Based on the CDR3 plus reference TRBV2 and TRBJ2-7, the full variable domain is EPEVTQTPSHQVTQMGQEVILRCVPISNHLYFYWYRQILGQKVEFLVSFYNNEISEKSEIFDDQFSVERPDGSNFTLKIRSTKLEDSAMYFCASKASRPLREGTYEQYFGPGTRLTVT.

V and J are TRBV4-1 and TRBJ2-1; 8 bases match TRBD2. J gave up 3 bases and V 1 base, and 8 bases lay outside the gene matches. Germline V lookup: CDR1 MGHRA, CDR2 YSYEKL. The CDR3 has 17 residues. The chain's CDR3 is CASSQGRAGVVYNEQFF. The CDR3 nucleotides read TGCGCCAGCAGCCAAGGCCGAGCGGGAGTTGTCTACAATGAGCAGTTCTTC.

This clonotype was seen repeatedly, ten times or more. The V call is TRBV7-8, the J call TRBJ2-3, with 8 bases identical to TRBD2. The CDR3 loop spans 15 amino acids. CDR1 is SGHVS, CDR2 FQNEAQ, per germline. Trimming took 6 bases from V and 4 from J; bases not matched to a gene: 9. Here the CDR3 reads CASSLGSGSPDTQYF. CDR3 sequence (DNA): TGTGCCAGCAGTTTGGGAAGCGGGAGCCCAGATACGCAGTATTTT. Drawing the rest from reference TRBV7-8 and TRBJ2-3, the complete variable domain is GAGVSQSPRYKVAKRGQDVALRCDPISGHVSLFWYQQALGQGPEFLTYFQNEAQLDKSGLPSDRFFAERPEGSVSTLKIQRTQQEDSAVYLCASSLGSGSPDTQYFGPGTRLTVL.

The V call is TRBV18, the J call TRBJ2-7; D gene unclear. This CDR3 is built from 15 residues. Germline CDR1 KGHSH, CDR2 LQKENI. V shed 2 bases and J shed 3 bases, with 14 bases lying between them. CDR3 bases: TGTGCCAGCTCACCAGGGCAGGACCTAATCTACGAGCAGTACTTC. It encodes CASSPGQDLIYEQYF. The entire variable domain, with the rest obtained from reference TRBV18 and TRBJ2-7, is as follows: NAGVMQNPRHLVRRRGQEARLRCSPMKGHSHVYWYRQLPEEGLKFMVYLQKENIIDESGMPKERFSAEFPKEGPSILRIQQVVRGDSAAYFCASSPGQDLIYEQYFGPGTRLTVT.

This clonotype has ten or more counts. The gene calls are TRBV28 and TRBJ1-2, with D uncertain. Per germline, CDR1 MDHEN and CDR2 SYDVKM. CDR3 length: 10 amino acids. V lost 9 bases and J 2 bases, leaving 4 bases between the germline ends. The CDR3 spells CASYNYGYTF. In DNA form, the CDR3 reads TGTGCCAGTTACAACTATGGCTACACCTTC.

This clonotype appeared a few times. V usage is TRBV20-1 and J usage is TRBJ1-5; a weak D match, TRBD1 (5 bases). Germline loops: CDR1 DFQATT, CDR2 SNEGSKA (reference sequence). V was pared by 0 bases and J by 4 bases, with 16 bases between. The CDR3 sequence is 16 residues long. CDR3 sequence: CSARDGSGPLNQPQHF. CDR3 DNA sequence: TGCAGTGCTAGAGACGGGTCGGGGCCTCTTAATCAGCCCCAGCATTTT.

This clonotype appeared a few times. This rearrangement joins TRBV28 to TRBJ2-7, with 8 bases lining up with TRBD2. CDR3 length equals 15 residues. CDR1 and CDR2 from the germline V gene are MDHEN and SYDVKM. Losses at the gene ends were 4 bases for V and 4 bases for J; bases not matched to a gene: 9. CDR3 sequence: CASSSPAGEGYEQYF. CDR3 sequence (DNA): TGTGCCAGCAGTTCCCCAGCGGGAGAAGGGTACGAGCAGTACTTC.

There are many counts of this clonotype. The chain is built from TRBV28 and TRBJ2-7; the match to TRBD2 covers 10 bases. The CDR3 runs 14 residues. Trimming cost V 5 bases and J 4 bases; bases outside gene matches: 5. The germline V gene has CDR1 MDHEN and CDR2 SYDVKM. Here the CDR3 DNA reads TGTGCCAGCAGTGGCAGGACTAGCGGATACGAGCAGTACTTC. It is translated as CASSGRTSGYEQYF.

The gene calls are TRBV20-1 and TRBJ2-5, with a tentative D call TRBD1 (5 bases). This CDR3 is 13 amino acids long. Per the germline V gene, CDR1 is DFQATT and CDR2 is SNEGSKA (reference sequence). The CDR3 DNA sequence: TGCAGCGGCTTTACAGGTTCTCGAGAGACCCAGTACTTC. Amino acid sequence: CSGFTGSRETQYF.

This clonotype was observed a few times. The chain recombines TRBV6-1 with TRBJ2-2; no definite D call. This CDR3 comprises 13 residues. CDR1 and CDR2 from the germline V gene are MNHNS and SASEGT. Trimming cost V 3 bases and J 5 bases, with 7 bases left between them. CDR3 residues: CASSDTETGELFF. The DNA of the CDR3 is TGTGCCAGCAGTGACACAGAGACCGGGGAGCTGTTTTTT.